The 16 T cell receptor beta chains below all came from one sample that was sequenced in a study of blood T cell repertoires in COVID-19. Method: immunoSEQ multiplex PCR; TCRdb's copy keeps in-frame clones and lacks some. The table includes over 90,000 clones, roughly 81% detected once. Sample: peripheral blood. All receptors come from a man aged 80 or over with COVID-19, enrolled during active disease.

The chain is built from TRBV11-2 and TRBJ1-2, with TRBD1 matching 7 bases. The CDR3 has 12 amino acids. CDR1 SGHAT and CDR2 FQNNGV come from the germline V gene. Losses at the gene ends were 5 bases for V and 7 bases for J; bases not matched to a gene: 4. This CDR3 reads CASSPHRGGYTF. The CDR3 bases are TGTGCCAGCAGCCCCCACAGGGGTGGCTACACCTTC. Variable domain in full (rest from reference TRBV11-2 and TRBJ1-2): EAGVAQSPRYKIIEKRQSVAFWCNPISGHATLYWYQQILGQGPKLLIQFQNNGVVDDSQLPKDRFSAERLKGVDSTLKIQPAKLEDSAVYLCASSPHRGGYTFGSGTRLTVV.

CDR3 DNA: TGTGCCAGTAGTACCCACCAGACAGGGATCTTTGACAAAAACATTCAGTACTTC. Its translation: CASSTHQTGIFDKNIQYF. The chain combines TRBV19 with TRBJ2-4; TRBD1 matches at 7 bases. V shed 4 bases, J shed 3 bases, and the junction held 15 bases outside the gene matches. Per germline, CDR1 LNHDA and CDR2 SQIVND (reference sequence). This CDR3 has 18 amino acids.

The genes are TRBV4-1 and TRBJ2-7; TRBD1 might be the D (5 bases). V dropped 0 bases and J dropped 7 bases, with 10 bases sitting between them. The CDR3 consists of 13 residues. Germline V gene sequence: CDR1 MGHRA, CDR2 YSYEKL. The CDR3 DNA follows: TGCGCCAGCAGCCAAGATCTGGGGCGAGAGCAGTACTTC. Translating it yields CASSQDLGREQYF.

The chain is built from TRBV9 and TRBJ1-4, with D maybe TRBD1 (6 bases). The germline V gene encodes CDR1 SGDLS and CDR2 YYNGEE. The CDR3 sequence is 15 residues long. V lost 3 bases and J 3 bases, leaving 12 bases between the germline ends. DNA for the CDR3: TGTGCCAGCAGCGGGACACAGGGAGCTAATGAAAAACTGTTTTTT. It specifies CASSGTQGANEKLFF.

The chain joins TRBV27 to TRBJ1-1, with TRBD1 matching 9 bases. The ends lost 6 bases at V and 1 base at J; junction bases unmatched: 0. This CDR3 comprises 13 residues. Germline CDR1 and CDR2: MNHEY and SMNVEV (reference sequence). In nucleotides, the CDR3 is TGTGCCAGCAGGGACAGGGGGAACACTGAAGCTTTCTTT. Protein sequence: CASRDRGNTEAFF.

In its sample, this clone was seen a few times. J is TRBJ2-2 and V is TRBV2; no reliable D call. The CDR3 loop spans 14 amino acids. With 8 bases removed from V and 0 bases from J, the gap between germline ends came to 10 bases. From germline, CDR1 is SNHLY and CDR2 FYNNEI. The CDR3 nucleotides read TGTGCCAGCGAGAGCAGGACGAACACCGGGGAGCTGTTTTTT. This codes for CASESRTNTGELFF.

V usage is TRBV7-2 and J usage is TRBJ2-7; no reliable D call. Looked up from germline, CDR1 is SGHTA and CDR2 is FQGNSA. With 2 bases removed from V and 10 bases from J, the gap between germline ends came to 12 bases. This CDR3 comprises 12 residues. The CDR3 spells CASSLPMATQYF. In DNA form, the CDR3 reads TGTGCCAGCAGCTTACCGATGGCGACACAGTACTTC.

This chain uses TRBV19 with TRBJ1-1; tentative D call: TRBD1 (5 bases). The CDR3 has 14 residues. Trimming took 6 bases from V and 3 from J, leaving 14 bases between them. In germline, CDR1 is LNHDA, CDR2 SQIVND (reference sequence). The CDR3 DNA is TGTGCCAGTAGGATGAATGTAGGGGACACTGAAGCTTTCTTT. Translated: CASRMNVGDTEAFF.

About this clone: The same CDR3 arises from other DNA sequences in this sample as well. The chain recombines TRBV7-2 with TRBJ2-7; TRBD2 agrees at 8 bases. CDR3 length: 14 amino acids. Germline CDR1 reads SGHTA; CDR2 reads FQGNSA. J gave up 3 bases and V 1 base, and 2 bases lay outside the gene matches. The CDR3 protein is CASSLVAGGYEQYF. DNA of the CDR3: TGTGCCAGCAGCTTAGTGGCGGGAGGCTACGAGCAGTACTTC.

DNA of the CDR3: TGTGCCAGCAGTTACTCGGTGGGGGCGGTTACTGAAGCTTTCTTT. This translates into CASSYSVGAVTEAFF. The chain recombines TRBV6-5 with TRBJ1-1; a possible D gene is TRBD1 (6 bases). The germline V gene encodes CDR1 MNHEY and CDR2 SVGAGI. The V end lost 0 bases, the J end lost 5 bases, and 13 bases lay between the germline ends. This CDR3 has 15 amino acids.

This clone was seen just once. This chain connects TRBV6-5 to TRBJ1-4; 10 bases line up with TRBD1. The CDR3 has 13 residues. The V segment lost 6 bases and the J segment 7 bases; nucleotides outside the gene matches: 2. Per the germline V gene, CDR1 is MNHEY and CDR2 is SVGAGI. The CDR3 loop is CASRDRGPEKLFF. Here the CDR3 DNA reads TGTGCCAGCAGAGACAGGGGGCCTGAAAAACTGTTTTTT.

V usage is TRBV5-1 and J usage is TRBJ1-1; 12 nucleotides agree with TRBD1. CDR3 length: 15 residues. Germline trimming cut 4 bases from V and 4 bases from J; bases unmatched to any gene: 5. The germline gives CDR1 SGHRS, CDR2 YFSETQ. The CDR3 sequence: CASSQGTGGFTEAFF. The CDR3 region has the DNA TGCGCCAGCAGCCAAGGGACAGGGGGCTTCACTGAAGCTTTCTTT.

This clone has a handful of counts. The V and J genes are TRBV5-4 and TRBJ1-1, with D possibly matching TRBD1 (5 bases). The V gene lost 7 bases and the J gene lost 1 base, with 14 bases spanning the gap. The CDR3 runs to 14 residues. Germline V gives CDR1 SGHNT, CDR2 YYREEE (reference sequence). CDR3 sequence reads: CASSRAETNTEAFF. The CDR3 nucleotides are TGTGCCAGCTCCAGGGCGGAAACGAACACTGAAGCTTTCTTT.

This chain uses TRBV29-1 with TRBJ2-2; TRBD1 agrees at 11 bases. Per germline, CDR1 SQVTM and CDR2 ANQGSEA. After removal of 7 bases from V and 5 bases from J, the junction contained 30 bases not matched to a gene. The length of the CDR3 is 22 residues. The CDR3 spells CSGVRHNRDRGLTSGSTGELFF. In nucleotides, the CDR3 is TGCAGCGGTGTTCGCCACAACCGGGACAGGGGGTTGACCAGCGGGAGTACCGGGGAGCTGTTTTTT.

The chain employs TRBV10-3 and TRBJ2-7; TRBD1 matches at 9 bases. This CDR3 spans 17 amino acids. CDR1 and CDR2 from the germline V gene are ENHRY and SYGVKD. V shed 2 bases and J 7 bases; nucleotides not matched to a gene: 15. For the CDR3, the DNA is TGTGCCATCAGTGAGGTGACTCCGGGACAGGGATCTGGGGAGCAGTACTTC. Translation gives CAISEVTPGQGSGEQYF.

The gene calls are TRBV5-4 and TRBJ1-5; D uncertain. The CDR3 is 13 amino acids. V lost 0 bases, J lost 5 bases, and 6 bases lay in between. The germline CDR1 and CDR2 sequences are SGHNT and YYREEE (reference sequence). CDR3 coding DNA: TGTGCCAGCAGCTTGGACTACGATCAGCCCCAGCATTTT. Its translation: CASSLDYDQPQHF.